This TCR beta chain was obtained from a study of T cells in localized non-small cell lung cancer. The repertoire was sequenced with immunoSEQ multiplex PCR; TCRdb's copy has only in-frame clones and lacks some. The sample shows 40,000 to 50,000 clones, 85% to 90% of them seen only once. Study observations and caveats: Heterogeneity within the tumor remains possible, as just one region underwent sequencing. Greater T cell density in blood accompanied longer overall survival. Highest T cell clonality was seen in uninvolved adjacent lung, surpassing that measured in tumor.

This clone was counted between two and nine times. Its target is unknown. This sequence originates from a female donor older than 55 with stage I squamous cell lung carcinoma. Sequencing was performed on peripheral blood, taken before any cancer treatment.

The CDR3 protein is CASRGAGSYNEQFF. In DNA form, the CDR3 reads TGTGCCAGCAGGGGGGCGGGCTCCTACAATGAGCAGTTCTTC. The chain joins TRBV11-2 to TRBJ2-1, with D maybe TRBD1 (6 bases). The V end was cut by 6 bases, the J end by 0 bases, with 9 bases between. Germline CDR1 is SGHAT and CDR2 is FQNNGV. The CDR3 runs 14 residues.